This T cell receptor (beta chain) appears in the sequencing data of a study of PD-1 blockade in classical Hodgkin lymphoma. Findings of the study overall: CD4+ but not CD8+ TCR diversity rose significantly by C4D1.

Using immunoSEQ multiplex PCR, the repertoire was profiled, and TCRdb retains in-frame clones only, with some absent. The table lists some 62,000 clones, about 87% of them singletons, with under 15% in the top ten. In regard to this clone: What it recognizes is unknown. The same CDR3 also results from other DNA sequences found in this sample.

Trimming stripped 0 bases from V and 3 bases from J, with 10 bases between. Per germline, CDR1 SGDLS and CDR2 YYNGEE. The CDR3 sequence is 15 residues long. Autologous stem cell transplantation was followed by relapse in every patient, and brentuximab vedotin exposure varied. Best responses fell into complete response, partial response or progressive disease. This TCR was recovered from a human donor with classical Hodgkin lymphoma. The chain is built from TRBV9 and TRBJ1-3; D is possibly TRBD1 (6 bases). This material consisted of peripheral blood mononuclear cells (PBMCs), taken at baseline. The CDR3 DNA reads TGTGCCAGCAGCGTAGAAGGGACAAGTGGAAACACCATATATTTT. Translating it yields CASSVEGTSGNTIYF.